Shown below are 5 T cell receptor beta chains from a single sample sequenced in a study of technical replicates of blood from a few donors. Sequencing used immunoSEQ multiplex PCR; TCRdb keeps in-frame clones, though not all of them. The sample includes fewer than 80,000 clones, over 85% of them seen just once. The specimen was PBMCs. Receptors originate from a human donor in good health. Some clones in this sample may be carry-over from other donors' samples.

The J gene is TRBJ2-3, the V gene TRBV7-6; TRBD2 matches at 7 bases. Germline loops: CDR1 SGHVS, CDR2 FNYEAQ. Trimming cost V 2 bases and J 0 bases; bases outside gene matches: 5. The length of the CDR3 is 16 residues. CDR3 amino acids: CASSLRGSLSTDTQYF. The CDR3 bases are TGTGCCAGCAGCTTACGCGGGAGCCTTAGCACAGATACGCAGTATTTT.

This chain uses TRBV9 with TRBJ2-7; 13 bases match TRBD2. The germline gives CDR1 SGDLS, CDR2 YYNGEE. This CDR3 is built from 14 residues. The J segment lost 12 bases and the V segment lost 4 bases, leaving 10 bases of the junction unmatched. The CDR3: CASSPGTSGAGGYF. In DNA, the CDR3 is TGTGCCAGCAGCCCCGGGACTAGCGGGGCTGGAGGGTACTTC.

CDR3 sequence (DNA): TGTGCCAGCAGACCCACTAGCGGGAGGCCTCCGTATTACGAGCAGTACTTC. Translation gives CASRPTSGRPPYYEQYF. The chain uses TRBV7-7 and TRBJ2-7, with 12 bases fitting TRBD2. The CDR3 sequence is 17 residues long. V shed 6 bases and J 4 bases; nucleotides not matched to a gene: 13. The V gene's germline CDR1 is SSHAT and CDR2 FNYEAQ (reference sequence).

This chain joins TRBV6-1 and TRBJ1-4; D may be TRBD1 (6 bases). The CDR3 is 15 amino acids. V was cut by 4 bases and J by 6 bases, with 15 bases left in between. Germline CDR1 reads MNHNS; CDR2 reads SASEGT. CDR3 DNA: TGTGCCAGCAGTGTTCTACAGGGAGGGGATGAAAAACTGTTTTTT. Amino acid sequence: CASSVLQGGDEKLFF.

The rearrangement uses TRBV23-1 and TRBJ2-6; D is possibly TRBD2 (5 bases). TRBV23-1 is placed among ORFs of uncertain function. The CDR3 has 18 residues. Trimming took 10 bases from V and 1 from J, leaving 23 bases between them. CDR3 coding DNA: TGCGCCACCCTCGAGGGTAGGCCAGTTTTTTCTGGGGCCAACGTCCTGACTTTC. Translating it yields CATLEGRPVFSGANVLTF.